This TCR beta chain was recovered during a study of blood T cell repertoires in COVID-19. For the study at large: Researchers got acute and convalescent COVID-19 samples from the United States, Italy and Spain. The cDNA or gDNA used as material had been derived from T cells, B-cell-depleted T cells, or PBMCs.

This CDR3 is built from 12 residues. Trimming took 3 bases from V and 8 from J, leaving 13 bases between them. Germline V gene sequence: CDR1 SQVTM, CDR2 ANQGSEA. In the authors' methods: Researchers report that nucleated cell counts were estimated from reference gene primer amplification. Profiling relied on immunoSEQ multiplex PCR, and the TCRdb table lists in-frame clones only, not all of them. V, J and clone size are those of that table, while D and trimming were read from the DNA. The table lists approximately 260,000 clones, 85% to 90% of them singletons. This receptor was identified in a woman in her sixties who had recovered from COVID-19. The chain uses TRBV29-1 and TRBJ1-2, with D maybe TRBD1 (5 bases). The specimen sequenced was PBMCs or T cells enriched from blood (not recorded which). CDR3 sequence reads: CSVDWGLEGYTF. CDR3 coding DNA: TGCAGCGTTGATTGGGGCCTGGAAGGCTACACCTTC.